These 8 T cell receptor beta chains share one sample of origin, sequenced in a study of T-cell memory formation after mild COVID-19. TCRdb reprocessed the 5' RACE reads via MiXCR and lists one record per CDR3 protein. The sample lists fewer than 700,000 distinct CDR3 sequences, about 20% occurring once. The sequenced sample was PBMCs or a T cell subset sorted from them (not recorded which). All receptors come from an adult woman who had mild COVID-19 (a few samples of this study predate the infection). Cell type and time point are not known.

The chain couples TRBV28 to TRBJ1-1; D unclear. Germline CDR1 and CDR2: MDHEN and SYDVKM. The CDR3 consists of 12 residues. Trimming shortened V by 10 bases and J by 2 bases, and 11 bases separated the two germline ends. The CDR3 protein is CATLPGNTEAFF. CDR3 DNA sequence: TGTGCCACCCTCCCGGGAAACACTGAAGCTTTCTTT. The full variable domain, rest sourced from reference TRBV28 and TRBJ1-1, is DVKVTQSSRYLVKRTGEKVFLECVQDMDHENMFWYRQDPGLGLRLIYFSYDVKMKEKGDIPEGYSVSREKKERFSLILESASTNQTSMYLCATLPGNTEAFFGQGTRLTVV.

This clonotype has a handful of counts. The chain has TRBV4-1 and TRBJ2-1; tentatively, D is TRBD1 or TRBD2 (5 bases each). Germline V gene sequence: CDR1 MGHRA, CDR2 YSYEKL. This CDR3 is 15 amino acids long. V lost 0 bases, J lost 7 bases, and 13 bases lay in between. CDR3 loop: CASSQDTGRSNEQFF. Written as DNA, the CDR3 is TGCGCCAGCAGCCAAGATACGGGACGGTCGAATGAGCAGTTCTTC.

This clonotype came up a few times. The chain joins TRBV29-1 to TRBJ2-1; D gene uncertain. Deletions cut 4 bases from V and 9 bases from J, with 10 bases between. This CDR3 has 11 residues. Germline V gene data show CDR1 as SQVTM and CDR2 as ANQGSEA. DNA for the CDR3: TGCAGCGTTGTGGGTACACGTGAGCAGTTCTTC. This sequence encodes CSVVGTREQFF.

A few counts support this clonotype. The chain couples TRBV7-9 to TRBJ2-1; D perhaps matches TRBD2 (6 bases). The CDR3 contains 18 residues. The V gene lost 5 bases and the J gene lost 6 bases, with 26 bases spanning the gap. Germline V gene sequence: CDR1 SEHNR, CDR2 FQNEAQ (reference sequence). The CDR3 loop reads CASSPARLMGLVGNEQFF. The CDR3 region has the DNA TGTGCCAGCAGCCCCGCCCGCCTGATGGGACTGGTCGGCAATGAGCAGTTCTTC. Using reference TRBV7-9 and TRBJ2-1 for the parts outside the CDR3, the full variable domain is DTGVSQNPRHKITKRGQNVTFRCDPISEHNRLYWYRQTLGQGPEFLTYFQNEAQLEKSRLLSDRFSAERPKGSFSTLEIQRTEQGDSAMYLCASSPARLMGLVGNEQFFGPGTRLTVL.

This clonotype was counted a few times. This chain links TRBV15 with TRBJ2-3, with TRBD1 matching 9 bases. V lost 7 bases and J lost 5; bases outside the gene matches: 13. The CDR3 sequence is 16 residues long. Germline V gives CDR1 LNHNV, CDR2 YYDKDF (reference sequence). The CDR3: CATNSPGDRAKDTQYF. CDR3 DNA sequence: TGTGCCACCAACAGCCCCGGGGACAGGGCTAAAGATACGCAGTATTTT.

The sample holds a few counts of this clonotype. This chain joins TRBV29-1 and TRBJ1-1; D possibly corresponds to TRBD1 (5 bases). V lost 7 bases and J 3 bases, leaving 15 bases between the germline ends. There are 13 residues in the CDR3. The germline V gene encodes CDR1 SQVTM and CDR2 ANQGSEA. The CDR3 loop is CSALSREYTEAFF. CDR3 DNA: TGCAGCGCCCTGTCCAGGGAGTACACTGAAGCTTTCTTT.

This rearrangement joins TRBV29-1 to TRBJ1-1; no definite D call. Between the trimmed V and J ends, which lost 3 bases and 6 bases, there was a span of 2 bases. Looked up from germline, CDR1 is SQVTM and CDR2 is ANQGSEA. The CDR3 loop spans 9 amino acids. The CDR3 region is CSVDSEAFF. CDR3 bases: TGCAGCGTTGACTCTGAAGCTTTCTTT.

The chain couples TRBV7-8 to TRBJ1-1; D possibly corresponds to TRBD1 (5 bases). V was cut by 7 bases and J by 1 base, with 16 bases left in between. There are 15 residues in the CDR3. Germline loops: CDR1 SGHVS, CDR2 FQNEAQ. CDR3 residues: CASTPDGARNTEAFF. The CDR3 DNA sequence: TGTGCCAGCACCCCCGATGGGGCGAGGAACACTGAAGCTTTCTTT. The full variable domain, rest sourced from reference TRBV7-8 and TRBJ1-1, is GAGVSQSPRYKVAKRGQDVALRCDPISGHVSLFWYQQALGQGPEFLTYFQNEAQLDKSGLPSDRFFAERPEGSVSTLKIQRTQQEDSAVYLCASTPDGARNTEAFFGQGTRLTVV.